This T cell receptor beta chain was profiled in a study of blood T cells in healthy people across ages. Study-wide points: A conclusive naive versus antigen-experienced comparison was prevented by the unsorted PBMCs. The long-lived group displayed more naive CD4+ cells, plus higher diversity, than the aged donors did. Roughly linear age-related decline in beta diversity appeared, significant by age roughly 40.

This clonotype was counted a few times. What it binds is unknown. The second PCR ran roughly 7 to 11 cycles with a sample-barcoded 5' primer and J-beta primers. TCRdb used MiXCR to reprocess the 5' RACE reads, holding one entry per CDR3 protein. The data contain hundreds of thousands of distinct CDR3 sequences, under 70% of them seen just once; the ten biggest clones take up more than 35%. V was pared by 3 bases and J by 1 base, with 9 bases of the junction left unmatched. There are 16 residues in the CDR3. Germline-derived CDR1 and CDR2 are SQVTM and ANQGSEA. The material sequenced was blood. The chain joins TRBV29-1 to TRBJ1-2; 9 nucleotides agree with TRBD1. The sequence derives from a man in his 60s in good health. CDR3 sequence reads: CSVDTGTGNFNYGYTF. In nucleotides, the CDR3 is TGCAGCGTTGACACAGGGACAGGGAACTTTAACTATGGCTACACCTTC.